The entry below gives a single T cell receptor (beta chain) sequence along with its context. The data are from a study of T cell responses to AZD1222 COVID-19 vaccine. Generated by immunoSEQ multiplex PCR, the TCRdb table keeps only in-frame clones and is missing some. The sample contains fewer than 100,000 clones, approximately 92% of which appear only once. V gave up 6 bases and J gave up 6 bases, with 23 bases separating them. Germline CDR1 reads MNHNY; CDR2 reads SVGAGI (reference sequence). CDR3 length: 16 residues. The source of this sequence is an adult in good health. The chain has TRBV6-6 and TRBJ1-1, with D uncertain. The material sequenced was peripheral blood, taken on day 0 of AZD1222 vaccination. The CDR3 nucleotides read TGTGCCAGCAGATTCCCGGTTGGGCTTATGGAGGCTGAAGCTTTCTTT. Protein sequence: CASRFPVGLMEAEAFF.